This TCR beta chain was identified during a study of breast tumors, draining lymph nodes, adjacent tissues (dated by TCRdb to 2016 to 2018). A note on the overall study: The study compared TCR beta repertoires across tumor, adjacent nontumor tissue and axillary lymph nodes from breast cancer patients. In human breast cancer, the study set out to assess how tumor, surrounding tissue and draining lymph node repertoires relate to one another and whether T cells might be exchanged between them.

Reading from cysteine to phenylalanine, the CDR3 counts 15 amino acids. CDR3 DNA is the only sequence kept; it has 45 bases, read in frame from the first base. V has 7 bases trimmed and J has 3 bases trimmed; junction bases matching no gene number 11. CDR1 and CDR2 are read off the germline V gene (reference sequence) as LNHDA and SQIVND. This clonotype showed up many times. This receptor's antigen is unknown. One base away there is no much larger clone; base qualities are not given. Sequencing took place on an Illumina HiSeq 2000. TCR beta chain libraries were generated by multiplex PCR amplification. High-throughput sequencing was used to analyze the amplified TCR beta chain products. TCRdb redid the processing of the public reads, applying fastp at Q25 and MiXCR, and retained in-frame beta chains. Records with the same CDR3 protein are collapsed into one entry carrying the most frequent genes and DNA. The sample yields some 49,000 distinct CDR3 sequences; around 23% were counted once. Over 6.5% of the sample belongs to the ten largest clones.

What the study reported, not specific to this receptor: The conclusion that tumor T cells originate in lymph nodes was presented as consistent with a hypothesis rather than as directly demonstrated. In luminal-like breast cancer, tumor and nontumor tissue repertoires resembled each other significantly more than in basal-like breast cancer. Tumors showed preferential V and J gene usage, and their T-cell repertoire diversity fell below that of lymph nodes yet above that of nontumor tissue. The data were judged consistent with most tumor T cells deriving from the lymph node and then expanding within tumor tissue.

Sequencing was done on a sample of breast tumor tissue. This sequence was found in a female donor with breast cancer. Some clones in this sample may be carry-over from other donors' samples. The chain links TRBV19 with TRBJ2-7; TRBD1 agrees with 8 junctional bases. The bases are TGTGCCAGTATGCCCACCGGGACAGGCATCTACGAGCAGTACTTC. This encodes CASMPTGTGIYEQYF.